Following are 18 T cell receptor beta chains from one sample sequenced in a study of regulatory T cells in long-lasting Graves disease. Documented time point: newly diagnosed GD, antithyroid drugs for less than 3 months. PBMC-extracted RNA yielded the TCR library. Assembly of TCR beta libraries relied on iRepertoire HTBI primers together with Arm-PCR of CDR3 regions. TCRdb recomputed calls from the multiplex PCR reads with MiXCR, one row per CDR3 protein. The data show over 350,000 distinct CDR3 sequences, 15% seen once. These data were also reused for a study on T cells in Graves' hyperthyroidism and ophthalmopathy.

Material: peripheral blood mononuclear cells (PBMCs), obtained at new diagnosis, from a patient treated with antithyroid drugs. The receptors were gathered from a woman aged 40 to 55 with Graves disease.

This clonotype was seen at least ten times. The V and J genes are TRBV3-1 and TRBJ1-2, with TRBD1 matching 7 bases. Trimming took 1 base from V and 8 from J; bases not matched to a gene: 1. The germline V gene encodes CDR1 LGHDT and CDR2 YNNKEL (reference sequence). The CDR3 consists of 12 residues. CDR3 amino acids: CASSQGQGGYTF. Written as DNA, the CDR3 is TGTGCCAGCAGCCAAGGACAGGGAGGCTACACCTTC.

This chain joins TRBV20-1 and TRBJ1-1; TRBD1 might be the D (5 bases). Deletions cut 5 bases from V and 4 bases from J, with 14 bases between. The CDR3 is 13 residues long. Per the germline V gene, CDR1 is DFQATT and CDR2 is SNEGSKA (reference sequence). DNA for the CDR3: TGCAGTGCTTACGGAACAGGAGGCACTGAAGCTTTCTTT. This codes for CSAYGTGGTEAFF.

This clonotype was counted ten times or more. This chain links TRBV6-2 or TRBV6-3 with TRBJ2-5; a possible D gene is TRBD2 (5 bases). This CDR3 comprises 14 residues. Trimming removed 0 bases from V and 1 base from J, with 6 bases in between. The germline gives CDR1 MNHEY, CDR2 SVGEGT. The CDR3, as DNA: TGTGCCAGCAGTTACTCGAGGGTCCAAGAGACCCAGTACTTC. Translating it yields CASSYSRVQETQYF.

This clonotype showed up many times. The chain couples TRBV7-9 to TRBJ2-6, with D perhaps given as TRBD1 or TRBD2 (6 bases each). The CDR3 contains 17 residues. Germline V lookup: CDR1 SEHNR, CDR2 FQNEAQ (reference sequence). The ends were cut back, 5 bases at V and 0 bases at J, with 14 bases in the middle. The CDR3 bases are TGTGCCAGCAGCCCAAGGGGGGACCACTCTGGGGCCAACGTCCTGACTTTC. This gives the protein CASSPRGDHSGANVLTF.

This clonotype was seen many times. The V gene is TRBV7-8, the J gene TRBJ1-1; a weak D match, TRBD1 (5 bases). The CDR3 runs 14 residues. V was shortened by 3 bases and J by 1 base, with 9 bases between the two germline ends. In germline, CDR1 is SGHVS, CDR2 FQNEAQ. CDR3 bases: TGTGCCAGCAGCTTCGCAGGGACGAACACTGAAGCTTTCTTT. It encodes CASSFAGTNTEAFF. Filled out from reference TRBV7-8 and TRBJ1-1, the complete variable domain reads GAGVSQSPRYKVAKRGQDVALRCDPISGHVSLFWYQQALGQGPEFLTYFQNEAQLDKSGLPSDRFFAERPEGSVSTLKIQRTQQEDSAVYLCASSFAGTNTEAFFGQGTRLTVV.

The V gene is TRBV2, the J gene TRBJ2-2, with D perhaps matching TRBD1 (5 bases). Trimming shortened V by 3 bases and J by 7 bases, and 9 bases separated the two germline ends. Per the germline V gene, CDR1 is SNHLY and CDR2 is FYNNEI. CDR3 length: 13 amino acids. CDR3 loop: CASSEDIGGELFF. CDR3 bases: TGTGCCAGCAGTGAGGACATCGGCGGGGAGCTGTTTTTT.

V gene TRBV27 combines with J gene TRBJ1-6; 9 nucleotides match TRBD1. The V and J ends lost 6 bases and 3 bases, in that order; junction bases with no gene match: 6. Per the germline V gene, CDR1 is MNHEY and CDR2 is SMNVEV (reference sequence). This CDR3 contains 16 residues. The CDR3 DNA sequence: TGTGCCAGCAGGCCGACAGGGGGGATCTATAATTCACCCCTCCACTTT. This gives the protein CASRPTGGIYNSPLHF.

The chain carries TRBV9 and TRBJ2-2; D is possibly TRBD2 (6 bases). CDR1 is SGDLS and CDR2 is YYNGEE in the germline V gene. The germline V and J ends were trimmed by 3 bases and 0 bases, with 12 bases remaining between them. This CDR3 is 16 amino acids long. CDR3 sequence reads: CASSGRAAPNTGELFF. CDR3 coding DNA: TGTGCCAGCAGCGGGAGGGCGGCGCCGAACACCGGGGAGCTGTTTTTT. Looking up the rest from reference TRBV9 and TRBJ2-2 gives the full variable domain: DSGVTQTPKHLITATGQRVTLRCSPRSGDLSVYWYQQSLDQGLQFLIQYYNGEERAKGNILERFSAQQFPDLHSELNLSSLELGDSALYFCASSGRAAPNTGELFFGEGSRLTVL.

This clonotype was seen many times. The genes are TRBV20-1 and TRBJ2-7; either TRBD1 or TRBD2 may fit D (5 bases each). There are 14 residues in the CDR3. V lost 0 bases and J 5 bases, leaving 14 bases between the germline ends. The germline V gene has CDR1 DFQATT and CDR2 SNEGSKA (reference sequence). CDR3 loop: CSARESPGRDEQYF. The CDR3 DNA sequence: TGCAGTGCTAGAGAGTCCCCGGGACGCGACGAGCAGTACTTC.

The chain carries TRBV30 and TRBJ2-1, with D possibly TRBD2 on 6 matching bases. The V end was cut by 0 bases, the J end by 0 bases, with 15 bases between. The CDR3 has 17 amino acids. Per the germline V gene, CDR1 is GTSNPN and CDR2 is SVGIG (reference sequence). Written as DNA, the CDR3 is TGTGCCTGGAGTGTACCGGAGGGATCCCCCTCCTACAATGAGCAGTTCTTC. It codes for CAWSVPEGSPSYNEQFF.

This clonotype was found many times. The CDR3 loop is CASSLGQLEAFF. CDR3 DNA: TGTGCCAGCAGCTTGGGACAGCTTGAAGCTTTCTTT. This chain links TRBV7-8 with TRBJ1-1; 7 bases are shared with TRBD1. Per germline, CDR1 SGHVS and CDR2 FQNEAQ. CDR3 size: 12 residues. The ends lost 3 bases at V and 7 bases at J; junction bases unmatched: 2.

The sample holds a few counts of this clonotype. The chain uses TRBV4-1 and TRBJ2-2; D call uncertain. The CDR3 sequence is 14 residues long. The V end lost 3 bases, the J end lost 3 bases, and 8 bases lay between the germline ends. Germline loops: CDR1 MGHRA, CDR2 YSYEKL. CDR3 residues: CASSHEWHTGELFF. CDR3 nucleotides: TGCGCCAGCAGCCATGAGTGGCACACCGGGGAGCTGTTTTTT.

The table lists this clonotype with many counts. The chain is built from TRBV27 and TRBJ1-6; 8 bases line up with TRBD1. This CDR3 is 15 amino acids long. Germline CDR1 and CDR2: MNHEY and SMNVEV (reference sequence). Trimming took 5 bases from V and 7 from J; bases not matched to a gene: 7. The CDR3 region has the DNA TGTGCCAGCAGTCAACTAGGGACAGGAAATTCACCCCTCCACTTT. Translated: CASSQLGTGNSPLHF.

This clonotype occurred many times. The V gene is TRBV5-1, the J gene TRBJ1-1; no firm D call. V gave up 5 bases and J gave up 0 bases, with 2 bases separating them. The length of the CDR3 is 11 residues. Per germline, CDR1 SGHRS and CDR2 YFSETQ. The CDR3 loop reads CASRMNTEAFF. CDR3 DNA sequence: TGCGCCAGCAGAATGAACACTGAAGCTTTCTTT.

The sample holds a few counts of this clonotype. V usage is TRBV5-1 and J usage is TRBJ2-5, with a possible D match to TRBD1 (6 bases). TRBJ2-1 matches the DNA end more closely, so the J call is doubtful. The CDR3 extends over 17 amino acids. Per the germline V gene, CDR1 is SGHRS and CDR2 is YFSETQ. CDR3 residues: CASSLWGGLGAYNEQFF. In DNA form, the CDR3 reads TGCGCCAGCAGCTTGTGGGGCGGTCTGGGGGCGTACAATGAGCAGTTCTTC.

In its sample, this clonotype was seen many times. V usage is TRBV12-3 or TRBV12-4 and J usage is TRBJ2-1; D ambiguous. The CDR3 totals 12 residues. Trimming removed 3 bases at V and 10 bases at J, with 10 bases between. The CDR3, as DNA: TGTGCCAGCAGTTTGTACGGCCGCGAGCAGTTCTTC. It encodes CASSLYGREQFF.

This clonotype was detected a few times. This chain joins TRBV5-1 and TRBJ2-1; 8 bases map to TRBD1. J lost 9 bases, V lost 4 bases, and 12 bases had no gene match. The germline V gene has CDR1 SGHRS and CDR2 YFSETQ. CDR3 length: 15 amino acids. CDR3 loop: CASSAEWGQAGEQFF. CDR3 nucleotide sequence: TGCGCCAGCAGCGCCGAATGGGGACAGGCTGGTGAGCAGTTCTTC.

This rearrangement joins TRBV9 to TRBJ2-5; perhaps TRBD2 as D (6 bases). Trimming cost V 0 bases and J 5 bases, with 17 bases left between them. The germline V gene encodes CDR1 SGDLS and CDR2 YYNGEE. CDR3 size: 16 residues. CDR3 in amino acids: CASSVDPMGGVETQYF. For the CDR3, the DNA is TGTGCCAGCAGCGTAGACCCAATGGGGGGAGTGGAGACCCAGTACTTC.